This TCR beta chain was recorded in a study of blood T cell repertoires in COVID-19. Study overall: The origin of the acute and convalescent COVID-19 samples was the United States, Italy and Spain. Sample material is recorded as cDNA or gDNA derived from T cells, B-cell-depleted T cells, or PBMCs.

Authors' analysis steps: Scientists estimated how many nucleated cells there were by amplifying reference gene primers. TCRdb's table, derived via immunoSEQ multiplex PCR, lists solely in-frame clones and lacks some. The V and J calls and clone size are taken from that table; D and trimming were inferred from the DNA. The table records about 270,000 clones, roughly 85% of them present only once. The clonotype originates from a young woman with acute or convalescent COVID-19. What was sequenced was peripheral blood.

In nucleotides, the CDR3 is TGTGCCAGCAGCCCATTAAGCGGGAGATCCTACAATGAGCAGTTCTTC. Its protein is CASSPLSGRSYNEQFF. The chain couples TRBV7-3 to TRBJ2-1; TRBD2 aligns across 8 bases. This CDR3 region has 16 residues. V shed 5 bases, J shed 1 base, and the junction held 7 bases outside the gene matches. Germline lookup yields CDR1 SGHTA and CDR2 FQGTGA. Based on the CDR3 plus reference TRBV7-3 and TRBJ2-1, the full variable domain is GAGVSQTPSNKVTEKGKYVELRCDPISGHTALYWYRQSLGQGPEFLIYFQGTGAADDSGLPNDRFFAVRPEGSVSTLKIQRTERGDSAVYLCASSPLSGRSYNEQFFGPGTRLTVL.